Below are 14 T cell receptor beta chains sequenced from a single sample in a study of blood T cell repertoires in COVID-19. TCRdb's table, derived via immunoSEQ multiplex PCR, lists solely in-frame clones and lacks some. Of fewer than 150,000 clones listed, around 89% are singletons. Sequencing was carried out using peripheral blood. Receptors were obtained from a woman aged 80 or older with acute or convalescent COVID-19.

The CDR3 sequence: CASRGDRGAYEQYF. CDR3 nucleotide sequence: TGTGCCAGCAGGGGGGACAGGGGGGCCTACGAGCAGTACTTC. This chain joins TRBV2 and TRBJ2-7; the match to TRBD1 covers 11 bases. J was trimmed by 2 bases and V by 6 bases; bases with no gene match: 3. This CDR3 comprises 14 residues. The germline V gene encodes CDR1 SNHLY and CDR2 FYNNEI. The variable domain in full, completed from reference TRBV2 and TRBJ2-7, reads EPEVTQTPSHQVTQMGQEVILRCVPISNHLYFYWYRQILGQKVEFLVSFYNNEISEKSEIFDDQFSVERPDGSNFTLKIRSTKLEDSAMYFCASRGDRGAYEQYFGPGTRLTVT.

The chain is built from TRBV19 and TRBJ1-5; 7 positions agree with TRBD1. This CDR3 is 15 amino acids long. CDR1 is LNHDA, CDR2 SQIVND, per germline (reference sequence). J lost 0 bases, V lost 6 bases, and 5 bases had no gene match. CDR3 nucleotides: TGTGCCAGTAGGGGACAGAAGTTTAGCAATCAGCCCCAGCATTTT. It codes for CASRGQKFSNQPQHF.

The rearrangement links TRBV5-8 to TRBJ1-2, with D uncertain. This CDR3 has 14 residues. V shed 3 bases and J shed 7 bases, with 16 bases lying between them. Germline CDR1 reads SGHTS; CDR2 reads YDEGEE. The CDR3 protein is CASSYDSVSSGYTF. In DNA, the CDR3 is TGTGCCAGCAGCTATGACTCCGTATCGAGTGGCTACACCTTC.

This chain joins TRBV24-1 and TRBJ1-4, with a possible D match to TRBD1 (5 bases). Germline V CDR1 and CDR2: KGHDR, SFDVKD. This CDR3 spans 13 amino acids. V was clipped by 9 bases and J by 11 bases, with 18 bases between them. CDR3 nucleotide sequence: TGTGCCACCCGACCGCAGGGTGAGTGGAAACTGTTTTTT. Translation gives CATRPQGEWKLFF.

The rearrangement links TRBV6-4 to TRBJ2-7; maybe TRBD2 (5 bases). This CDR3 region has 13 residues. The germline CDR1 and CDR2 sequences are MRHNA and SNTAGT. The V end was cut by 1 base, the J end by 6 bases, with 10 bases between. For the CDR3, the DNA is TGTGCCAGCAGTGACTTTGAGGGTAGCGAGCAGTACTTC. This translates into CASSDFEGSEQYF.

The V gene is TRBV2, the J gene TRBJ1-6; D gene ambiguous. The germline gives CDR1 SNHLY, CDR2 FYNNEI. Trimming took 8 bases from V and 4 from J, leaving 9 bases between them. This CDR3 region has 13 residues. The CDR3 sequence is CASGEQYNSPLHF. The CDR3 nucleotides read TGTGCCAGCGGCGAACAGTATAATTCACCCCTCCACTTT.

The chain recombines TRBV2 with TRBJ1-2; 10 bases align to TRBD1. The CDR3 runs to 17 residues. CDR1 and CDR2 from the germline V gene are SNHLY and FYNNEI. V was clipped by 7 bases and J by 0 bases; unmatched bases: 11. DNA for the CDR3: TGTGCCAGCACCCCCAAGGACAGGGGGGAAGCTAACTATGGCTACACCTTC. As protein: CASTPKDRGEANYGYTF.

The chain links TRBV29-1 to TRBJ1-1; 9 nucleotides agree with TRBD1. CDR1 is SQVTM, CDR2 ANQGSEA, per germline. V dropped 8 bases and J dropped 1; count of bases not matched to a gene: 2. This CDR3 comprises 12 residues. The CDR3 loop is CSSGQGNTEAFF. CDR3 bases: TGCAGCTCGGGACAGGGGAACACTGAAGCTTTCTTT.

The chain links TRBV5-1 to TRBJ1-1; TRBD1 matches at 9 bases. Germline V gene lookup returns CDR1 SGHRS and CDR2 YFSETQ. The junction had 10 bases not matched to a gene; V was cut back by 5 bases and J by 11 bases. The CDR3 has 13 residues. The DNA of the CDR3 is TGCGCCAGCAGGCTCGGGACAGGGTTGTCGGCTTTCTTT. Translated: CASRLGTGLSAFF.

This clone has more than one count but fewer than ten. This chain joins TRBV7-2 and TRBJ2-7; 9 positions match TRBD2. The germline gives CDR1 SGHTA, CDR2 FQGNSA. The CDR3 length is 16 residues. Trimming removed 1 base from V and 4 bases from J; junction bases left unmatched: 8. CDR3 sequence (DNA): TGTGCCAGCAGCTTAGGAGCGGGGGGCTCCGGGTACGAGCAGTACTTC. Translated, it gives CASSLGAGGSGYEQYF.

For the CDR3, the DNA is TGTGCCACCCGGGGGGGCTACCAAGAGACCCAGTACTTC. It specifies CATRGGYQETQYF. The chain combines TRBV2 with TRBJ2-5; 8 bases map to TRBD2. Per the germline V gene, CDR1 is SNHLY and CDR2 is FYNNEI. V gave up 10 bases and J gave up 0 bases; unmatched junction bases: 4. CDR3 length: 13 amino acids.

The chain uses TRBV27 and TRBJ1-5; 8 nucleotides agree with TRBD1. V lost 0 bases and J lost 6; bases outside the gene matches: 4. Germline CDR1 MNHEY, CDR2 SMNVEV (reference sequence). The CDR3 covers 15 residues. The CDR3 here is CASSLSSGGRQPQHF. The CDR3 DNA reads TGTGCCAGCAGTTTATCATCAGGGGGCCGTCAGCCCCAGCATTTT.

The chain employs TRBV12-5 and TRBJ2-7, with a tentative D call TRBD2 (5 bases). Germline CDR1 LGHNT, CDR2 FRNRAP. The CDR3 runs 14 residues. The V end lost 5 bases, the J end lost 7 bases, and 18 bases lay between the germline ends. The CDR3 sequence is CASGTWRGLGEQYF. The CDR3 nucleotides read TGTGCTAGTGGTACGTGGCGCGGGCTTGGGGAGCAGTACTTC.

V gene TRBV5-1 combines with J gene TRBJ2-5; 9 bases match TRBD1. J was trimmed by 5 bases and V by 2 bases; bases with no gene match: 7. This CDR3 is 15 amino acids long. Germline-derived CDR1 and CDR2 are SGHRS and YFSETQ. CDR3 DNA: TGCGCCAGCAGCTTAAGGGACAGGGTTCGCGAGACCCAGTACTTC. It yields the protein CASSLRDRVRETQYF.